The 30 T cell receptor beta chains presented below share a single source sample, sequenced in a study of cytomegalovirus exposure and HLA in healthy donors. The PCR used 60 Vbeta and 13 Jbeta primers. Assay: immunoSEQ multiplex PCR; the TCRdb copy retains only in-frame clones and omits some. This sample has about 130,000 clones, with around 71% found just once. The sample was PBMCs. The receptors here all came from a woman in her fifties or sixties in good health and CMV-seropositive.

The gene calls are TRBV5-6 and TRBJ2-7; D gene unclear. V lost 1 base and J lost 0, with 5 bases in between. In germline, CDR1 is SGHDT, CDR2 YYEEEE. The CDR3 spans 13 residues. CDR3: CASSLQISYEQYF. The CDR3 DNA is TGTGCCAGCAGCTTGCAGATCTCCTACGAGCAGTACTTC.

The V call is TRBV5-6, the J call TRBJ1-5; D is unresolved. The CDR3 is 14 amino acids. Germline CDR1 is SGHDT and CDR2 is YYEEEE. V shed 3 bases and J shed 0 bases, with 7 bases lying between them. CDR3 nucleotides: TGTGCCAGCAGCTGGAGGGATAGCAATCAGCCCCAGCATTTT. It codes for CASSWRDSNQPQHF.

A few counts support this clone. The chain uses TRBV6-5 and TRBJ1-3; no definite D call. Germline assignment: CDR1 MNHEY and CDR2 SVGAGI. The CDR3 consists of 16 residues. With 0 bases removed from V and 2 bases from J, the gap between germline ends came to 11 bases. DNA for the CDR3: TGTGCCAGCAGTTACTCAAAATGGACTCCTGGAAACACCATATATTTT. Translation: CASSYSKWTPGNTIYF.

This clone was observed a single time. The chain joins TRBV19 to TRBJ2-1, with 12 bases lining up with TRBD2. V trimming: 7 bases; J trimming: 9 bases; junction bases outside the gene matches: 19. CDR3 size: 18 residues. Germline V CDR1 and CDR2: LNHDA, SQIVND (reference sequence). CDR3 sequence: CASTPKAASGGGFREQFF. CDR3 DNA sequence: TGTGCCAGTACTCCCAAAGCGGCTAGCGGGGGGGGCTTCCGTGAGCAGTTCTTC.

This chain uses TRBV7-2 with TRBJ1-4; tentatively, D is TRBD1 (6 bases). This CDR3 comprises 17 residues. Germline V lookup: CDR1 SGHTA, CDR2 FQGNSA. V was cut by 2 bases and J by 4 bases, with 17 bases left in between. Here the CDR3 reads CASSLPRDTSYNEKLFF. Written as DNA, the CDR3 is TGTGCCAGCAGCTTACCCCGGGACACCTCGTATAATGAAAAACTGTTTTTT.

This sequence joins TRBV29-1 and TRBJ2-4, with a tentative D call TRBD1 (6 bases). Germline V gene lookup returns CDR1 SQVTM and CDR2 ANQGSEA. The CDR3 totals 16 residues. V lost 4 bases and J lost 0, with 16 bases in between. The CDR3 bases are TGCAGCGTTGCAGGGGACCCCTCCCTAGCCAAAAACATTCAGTACTTC. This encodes CSVAGDPSLAKNIQYF.

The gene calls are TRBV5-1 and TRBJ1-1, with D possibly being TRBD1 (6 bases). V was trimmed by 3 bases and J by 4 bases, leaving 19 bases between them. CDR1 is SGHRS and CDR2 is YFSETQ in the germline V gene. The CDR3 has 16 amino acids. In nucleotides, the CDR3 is TGCGCCAGCAGCTCCCTGGGGGGGGGAGGGGGCACTGAAGCTTTCTTT. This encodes CASSSLGGGGGTEAFF.

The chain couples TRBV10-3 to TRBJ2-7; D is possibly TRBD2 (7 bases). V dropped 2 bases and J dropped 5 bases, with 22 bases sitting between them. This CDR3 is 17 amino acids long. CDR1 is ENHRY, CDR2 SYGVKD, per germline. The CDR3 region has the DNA TGTGCCATCAGTGAGCCCCGTTTGGGGGGGGGCATCGACGAGCAGTACTTC. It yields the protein CAISEPRLGGGIDEQYF.

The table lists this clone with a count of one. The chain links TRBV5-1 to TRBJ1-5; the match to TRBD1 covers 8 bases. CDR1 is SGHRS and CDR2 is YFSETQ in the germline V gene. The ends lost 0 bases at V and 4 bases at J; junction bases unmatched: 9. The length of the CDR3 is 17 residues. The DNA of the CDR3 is TGCGCCAGCAGCTTGGGCACCGGGACAGGACCGAATCAGCCCCAGCATTTT. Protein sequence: CASSLGTGTGPNQPQHF. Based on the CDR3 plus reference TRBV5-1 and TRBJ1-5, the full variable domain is KAGVTQTPRYLIKTRGQQVTLSCSPISGHRSVSWYQQTPGQGLQFLFEYFSETQRNKGNFPGRFSGRQFSNSRSEMNVSTLELGDSALYLCASSLGTGTGPNQPQHFGDGTRLSIL.

The CDR3 reads CASSGAGTVPNEQFF. The CDR3 DNA follows: TGTGCCAGCAGCGGCGCCGGGACAGTGCCCAATGAGCAGTTCTTC. V gene TRBV7-8 combines with J gene TRBJ2-1; 7 positions agree with TRBD1. The V and J ends lost 5 bases and 6 bases, in that order; junction bases with no gene match: 10. Looked up from germline, CDR1 is SGHVS and CDR2 is FQNEAQ. The CDR3 runs to 15 residues.

The CDR3 spells CASSFRTSGAWGTYEQYF. Here the CDR3 DNA reads TGTGCCAGCAGCTTTCGGACTAGCGGGGCTTGGGGGACCTACGAGCAGTACTTC. V is TRBV7-2 and J is TRBJ2-7; 12 bases map to TRBD2. This CDR3 region has 18 residues. Germline CDR1 SGHTA, CDR2 FQGNSA. The V and J ends lost 3 bases and 2 bases, in that order; junction bases with no gene match: 11.

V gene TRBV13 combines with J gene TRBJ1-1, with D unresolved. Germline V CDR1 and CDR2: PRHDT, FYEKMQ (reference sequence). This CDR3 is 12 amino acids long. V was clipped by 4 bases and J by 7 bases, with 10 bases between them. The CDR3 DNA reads TGTGCCAGCAGCTGGCAGGAGGGTGAAGCTTTCTTT. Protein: CASSWQEGEAFF.

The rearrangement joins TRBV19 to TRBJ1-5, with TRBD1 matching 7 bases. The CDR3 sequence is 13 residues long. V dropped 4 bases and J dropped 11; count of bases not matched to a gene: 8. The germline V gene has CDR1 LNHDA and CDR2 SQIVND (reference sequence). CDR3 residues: CASSTLFRGTQHF. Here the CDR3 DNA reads TGTGCCAGTAGTACGCTCTTCAGGGGGACCCAGCATTTT.

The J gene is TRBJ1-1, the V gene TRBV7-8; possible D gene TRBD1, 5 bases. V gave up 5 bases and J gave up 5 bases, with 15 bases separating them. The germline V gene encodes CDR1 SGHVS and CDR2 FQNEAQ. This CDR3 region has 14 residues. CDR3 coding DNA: TGTGCCAGCAGCCTTTTTTGGGGGGAAACTGAAGCTTTCTTT. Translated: CASSLFWGETEAFF.

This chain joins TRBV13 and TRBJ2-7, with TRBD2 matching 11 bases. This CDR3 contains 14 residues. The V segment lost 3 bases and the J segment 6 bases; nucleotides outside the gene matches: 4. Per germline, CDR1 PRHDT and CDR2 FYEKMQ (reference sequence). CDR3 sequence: CASSFSGGAGEQYF. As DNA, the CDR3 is TGTGCCAGCAGCTTTAGCGGGGGGGCCGGCGAGCAGTACTTC. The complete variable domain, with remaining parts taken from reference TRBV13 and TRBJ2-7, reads AAGVIQSPRHLIKEKRETATLKCYPIPRHDTVYWYQQGPGQDPQFLISFYEKMQSDKGSIPDRFSAQQFSDYHSELNMSSLELGDSALYFCASSFSGGAGEQYFGPGTRLTVT.

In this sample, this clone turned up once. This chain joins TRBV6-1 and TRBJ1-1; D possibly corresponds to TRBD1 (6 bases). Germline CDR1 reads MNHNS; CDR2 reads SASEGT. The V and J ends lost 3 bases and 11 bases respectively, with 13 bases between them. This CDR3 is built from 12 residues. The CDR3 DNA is TGTGCCAGCAGTGACAGGGGCTTTTTGGCTTTCTTT. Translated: CASSDRGFLAFF.

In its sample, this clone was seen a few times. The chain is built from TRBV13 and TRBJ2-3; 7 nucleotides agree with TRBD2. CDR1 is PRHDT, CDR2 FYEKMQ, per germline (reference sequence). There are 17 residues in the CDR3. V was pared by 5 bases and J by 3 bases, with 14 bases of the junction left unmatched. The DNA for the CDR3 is TGTGCCAGCAGCCCAACCCCGGGGGGATCAAGGACAGATACGCAGTATTTT. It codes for CASSPTPGGSRTDTQYF.

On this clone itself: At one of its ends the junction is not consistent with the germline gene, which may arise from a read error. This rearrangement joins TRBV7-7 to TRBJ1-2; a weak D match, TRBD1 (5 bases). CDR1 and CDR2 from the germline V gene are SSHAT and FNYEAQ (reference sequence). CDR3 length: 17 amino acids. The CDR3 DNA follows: TGTGCTAGCAGCTTAGCGGGTCCAGGGCAACAGGATCGTGGCTACACCTTC. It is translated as CASSLAGPGQQDRGYTF. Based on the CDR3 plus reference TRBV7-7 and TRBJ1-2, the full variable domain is GAGVSQSPRYKVTKRGQDVTLRCDPISSHATLYWYQQALGQGPEFLTYFNYEAQPDKSGLPSDRFSAERPEGSISTLTIQRTEQRDSAMYRCASSLAGPGQQDRGYTFGSGTRLTVV.

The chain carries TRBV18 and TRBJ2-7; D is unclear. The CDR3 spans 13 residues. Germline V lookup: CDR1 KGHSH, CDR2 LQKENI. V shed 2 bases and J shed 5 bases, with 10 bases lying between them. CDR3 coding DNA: TGTGCCAGCTCACCAAGTACTGTCCACGAGCAGTACTTC. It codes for CASSPSTVHEQYF.

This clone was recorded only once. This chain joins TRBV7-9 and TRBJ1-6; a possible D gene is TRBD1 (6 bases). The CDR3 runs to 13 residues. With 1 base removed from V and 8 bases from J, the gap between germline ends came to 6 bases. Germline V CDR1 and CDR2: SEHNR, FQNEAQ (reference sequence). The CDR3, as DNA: TGTGCCAGCAGCTTAGACAGGGATTCACCCCTCCACTTT. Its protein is CASSLDRDSPLHF.

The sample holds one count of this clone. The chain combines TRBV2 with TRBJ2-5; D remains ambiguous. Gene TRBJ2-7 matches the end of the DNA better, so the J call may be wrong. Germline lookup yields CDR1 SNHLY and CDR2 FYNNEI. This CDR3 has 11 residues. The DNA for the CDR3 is TGTGCCAGCAGTGCTTACCACGAGCAGTACTTC. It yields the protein CASSAYHEQYF.

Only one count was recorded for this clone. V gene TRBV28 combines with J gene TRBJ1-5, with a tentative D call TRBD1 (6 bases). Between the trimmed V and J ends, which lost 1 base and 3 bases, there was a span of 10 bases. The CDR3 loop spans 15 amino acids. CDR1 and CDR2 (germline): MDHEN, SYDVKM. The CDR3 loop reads CASSLLSGDNQPQHF. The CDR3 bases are TGTGCCAGCAGTTTATTGTCAGGGGACAATCAGCCCCAGCATTTT.

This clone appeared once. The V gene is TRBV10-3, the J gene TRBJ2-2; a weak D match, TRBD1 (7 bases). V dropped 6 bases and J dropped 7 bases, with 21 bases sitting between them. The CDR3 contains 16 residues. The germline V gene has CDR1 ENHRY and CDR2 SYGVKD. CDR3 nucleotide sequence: TGTGCCATCAGGGGGGGACAGTACGGGTCGGTCGGGGAGCTGTTTTTT. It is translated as CAIRGGQYGSVGELFF.

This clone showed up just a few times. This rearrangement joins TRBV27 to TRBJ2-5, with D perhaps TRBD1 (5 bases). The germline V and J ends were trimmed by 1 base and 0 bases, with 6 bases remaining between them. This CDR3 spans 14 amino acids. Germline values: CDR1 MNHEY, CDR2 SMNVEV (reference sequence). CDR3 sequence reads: CASSLLTDQETQYF. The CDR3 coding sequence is TGTGCCAGCAGTTTATTGACAGACCAAGAGACCCAGTACTTC.

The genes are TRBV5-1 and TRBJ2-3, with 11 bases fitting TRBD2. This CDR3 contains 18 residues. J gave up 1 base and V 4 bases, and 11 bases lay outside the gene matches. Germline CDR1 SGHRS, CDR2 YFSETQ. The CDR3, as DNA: TGCGCCAGCAGCCCACAGAGCCCGACTAGCGGGGGCACAGATACGCAGTATTTT. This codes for CASSPQSPTSGGTDTQYF.

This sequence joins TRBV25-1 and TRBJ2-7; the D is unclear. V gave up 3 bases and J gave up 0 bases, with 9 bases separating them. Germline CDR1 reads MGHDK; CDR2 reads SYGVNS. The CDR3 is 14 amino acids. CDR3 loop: CASSDVPHSYEQYF. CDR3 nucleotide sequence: TGTGCCAGCAGTGATGTTCCACACTCCTACGAGCAGTACTTC.

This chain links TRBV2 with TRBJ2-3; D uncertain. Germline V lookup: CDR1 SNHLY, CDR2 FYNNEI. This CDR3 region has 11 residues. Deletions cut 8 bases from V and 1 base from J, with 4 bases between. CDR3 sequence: CASPGTDTQYF. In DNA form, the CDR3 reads TGTGCCAGCCCCGGCACAGATACGCAGTATTTT.

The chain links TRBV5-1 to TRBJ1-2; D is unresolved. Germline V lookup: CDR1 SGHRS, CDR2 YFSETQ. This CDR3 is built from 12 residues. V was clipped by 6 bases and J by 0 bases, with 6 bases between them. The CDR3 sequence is CASTDTNYGYTF. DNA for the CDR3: TGCGCCAGCACTGACACTAACTATGGCTACACCTTC. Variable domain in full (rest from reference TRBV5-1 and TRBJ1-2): KAGVTQTPRYLIKTRGQQVTLSCSPISGHRSVSWYQQTPGQGLQFLFEYFSETQRNKGNFPGRFSGRQFSNSRSEMNVSTLELGDSALYLCASTDTNYGYTFGSGTRLTVV.

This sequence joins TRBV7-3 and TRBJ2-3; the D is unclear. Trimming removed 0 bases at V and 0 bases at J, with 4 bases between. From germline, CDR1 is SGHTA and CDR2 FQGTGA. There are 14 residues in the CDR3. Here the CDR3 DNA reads TGTGCCAGCAGCTTAACGGCCAGCACAGATACGCAGTATTTT. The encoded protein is CASSLTASTDTQYF.

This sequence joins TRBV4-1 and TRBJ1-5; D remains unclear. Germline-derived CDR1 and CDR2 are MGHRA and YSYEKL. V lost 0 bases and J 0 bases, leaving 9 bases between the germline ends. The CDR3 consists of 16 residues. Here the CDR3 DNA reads TGCGCCAGCAGCCAAGATCGGTCATTTAGCAATCAGCCCCAGCATTTT. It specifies CASSQDRSFSNQPQHF.